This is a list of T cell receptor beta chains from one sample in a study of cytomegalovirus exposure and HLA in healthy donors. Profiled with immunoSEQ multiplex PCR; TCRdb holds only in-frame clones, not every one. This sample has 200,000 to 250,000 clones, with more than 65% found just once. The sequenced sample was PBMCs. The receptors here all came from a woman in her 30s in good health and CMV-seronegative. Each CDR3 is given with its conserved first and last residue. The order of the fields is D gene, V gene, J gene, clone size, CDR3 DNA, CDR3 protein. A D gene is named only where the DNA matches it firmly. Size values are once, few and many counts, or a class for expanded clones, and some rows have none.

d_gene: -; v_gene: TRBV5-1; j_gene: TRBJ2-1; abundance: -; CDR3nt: TGCGCCAGCAGGGAGGGCGGCAGGAGCTACAATGAGCAGTTCTTC; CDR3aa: CASREGGRSYNEQFF
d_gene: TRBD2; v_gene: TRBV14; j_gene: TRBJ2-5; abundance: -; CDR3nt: TGTGCCAGCAGCCAATACCTAGCGGGAGTCACGGAGACCCAGTACTTC; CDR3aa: CASSQYLAGVTETQYF
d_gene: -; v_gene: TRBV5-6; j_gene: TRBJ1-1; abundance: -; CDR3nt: TGTGCCAGCAGCATCCTCGACAGTTTAACCACTGAAGCTTTCTTT; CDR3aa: CASSILDSLTTEAFF
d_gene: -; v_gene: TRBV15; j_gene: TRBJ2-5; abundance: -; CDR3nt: TGTGCCACCAGCAGAGATCAGGGATCGCAAGGAGAGACCCAGTACTTC; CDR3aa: CATSRDQGSQGETQYF
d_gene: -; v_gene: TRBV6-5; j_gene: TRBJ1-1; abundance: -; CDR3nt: TGTGCCAGTCAGATCACCCGTCTCGACACTGAAGCTTTCTTT; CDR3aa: CASQITRLDTEAFF
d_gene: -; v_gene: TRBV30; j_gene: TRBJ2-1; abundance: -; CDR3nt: TGTGCCTGGAGTGTAGAAGCTAGCGCCAATGAGCAGTTCTTC; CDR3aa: CAWSVEASANEQFF
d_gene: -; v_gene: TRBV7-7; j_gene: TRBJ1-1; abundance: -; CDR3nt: TGTGCTAGCAGCTTGGGTTCGGGAACTGAAGCTTTCTTT; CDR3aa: CASSLGSGTEAFF
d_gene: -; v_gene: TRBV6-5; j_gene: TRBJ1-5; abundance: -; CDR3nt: TGTGCCAGCAGTTCTCGGGATAGCAATCAGCCCCAGCATTTT; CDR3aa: CASSSRDSNQPQHF
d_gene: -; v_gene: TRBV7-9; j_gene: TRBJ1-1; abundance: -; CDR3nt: TGTGCCAGCAGCTTAGGTCAGGGTGACACTGAAGCTTTCTTT; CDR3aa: CASSLGQGDTEAFF
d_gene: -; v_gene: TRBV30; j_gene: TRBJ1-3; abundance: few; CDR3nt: TGTGCCTGGACCGCCTGGGGGGGGACGGGAAACACCATATATTTT; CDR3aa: CAWTAWGGTGNTIYF
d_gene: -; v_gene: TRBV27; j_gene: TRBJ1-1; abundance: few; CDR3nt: TGTGCCAGCAGTTTACTCGGAGGCACTGAAGCTTTCTTT; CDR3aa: CASSLLGGTEAFF
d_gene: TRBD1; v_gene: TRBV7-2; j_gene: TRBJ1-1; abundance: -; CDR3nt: TGTGCCAGCAGCCTGGGACAGACGAACACTGAAGCTTTCTTT; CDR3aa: CASSLGQTNTEAFF
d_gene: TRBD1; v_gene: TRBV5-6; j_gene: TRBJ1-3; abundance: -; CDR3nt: TGTGCCAGCAGTCGAAGACGGACAGGGGGCGCAGACACCATATATTTT; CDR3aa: CASSRRRTGGADTIYF
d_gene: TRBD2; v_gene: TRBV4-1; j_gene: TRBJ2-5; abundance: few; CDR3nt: TGCGCCAGCAGCATAAGGGGGCCAGCGGGAGGAGAGACCCAGTACTTC; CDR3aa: CASSIRGPAGGETQYF
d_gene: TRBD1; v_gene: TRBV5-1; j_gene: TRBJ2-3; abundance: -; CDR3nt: TGCGCCAGCAGCTTGGTACAGGGGGCTAACCCGGATACGCAGTATTTT; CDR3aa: CASSLVQGANPDTQYF
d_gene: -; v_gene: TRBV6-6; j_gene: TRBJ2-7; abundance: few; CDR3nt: TGTGCCAGCAGCTACTTCACAGGGTCCCACGAGCAGTACTTC; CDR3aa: CASSYFTGSHEQYF
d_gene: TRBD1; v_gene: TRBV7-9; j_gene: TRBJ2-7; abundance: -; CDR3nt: TGTGCCAGCAGTCGACAGGGGGAGGAGCAGTACTTC; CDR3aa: CASSRQGEEQYF
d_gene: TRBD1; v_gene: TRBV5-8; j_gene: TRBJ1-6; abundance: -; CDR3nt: TGTGCCAGCAGCTTTCGGACAGGGGTAAATTCACCCCTCCACTTT; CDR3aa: CASSFRTGVNSPLHF